A single TCR beta chain is shown here with its context. The sample comes from a study of cytomegalovirus exposure and HLA in healthy donors. Use of 60 Vbeta and 13 Jbeta primers characterized the PCR. Data came from immunoSEQ multiplex PCR; TCRdb stores just in-frame clones and leaves some out. The table lists some 190,000 clones, 70% to 90% of them singletons. Unmatched junction bases numbered 8, after V lost 5 bases and J lost 6 bases. Germline V gives CDR1 SGHRS, CDR2 YFSETQ. The CDR3 length is 14 residues. This clonotype was sampled from a woman between 25 and 40 years old in good health and CMV-seronegative. The J gene is TRBJ1-1, the V gene TRBV5-1; the match to TRBD1 covers 9 bases. The sequenced material came from PBMCs. The CDR3 loop is CASRRGQGGAEAFF. CDR3 DNA: TGCGCCAGCAGACGGGGACAGGGCGGAGCTGAAGCTTTCTTT.